The entry that follows covers one T cell receptor beta chain sequence. What it binds is unknown. The second PCR ran about 6 to 11 cycles with a sample-barcoded 5' primer and J-beta primers. Via MiXCR, TCRdb re-called the 5' RACE reads, giving one row per CDR3 protein. Among about 640,000 distinct CDR3 sequences listed, 45% to 65% were seen once. This sample was included in a study of blood T cells in healthy people across ages. Study conclusions and caveats: The study found TCR beta diversity correlated strongly with naive T cell percentage. The study found more naive CD4+ cells and higher diversity in long-lived than aged donors. TCR beta diversity, measured per million T cells, fell in a roughly linear way with age.

Material for sequencing was blood. This TCR was recovered from a man in his sixties in good health.

The CDR3 loop reads CASSLYQGTGYTF. CDR3 DNA sequence: TGTGCCAGCAGCTTATACCAGGGGACGGGCTACACCTTC. The rearrangement links TRBV11-2 to TRBJ1-2, with D tentatively TRBD1 (6 bases). CDR1 and CDR2 (germline): SGHAT, FQNNGV. The V gene lost 2 bases and the J gene lost 8 bases, with 12 bases spanning the gap. CDR3 size: 13 residues. Together with reference TRBV11-2 and TRBJ1-2, the CDR3 gives the full variable domain: EAGVAQSPRYKIIEKRQSVAFWCNPISGHATLYWYQQILGQGPKLLIQFQNNGVVDDSQLPKDRFSAERLKGVDSTLKIQPAKLEDSAVYLCASSLYQGTGYTFGSGTRLTVV.